This T cell receptor (beta chain) was captured in a study of cytomegalovirus exposure and HLA in healthy donors. This clone showed up just a few times. The PCR made use of 60 Vbeta and 13 Jbeta primers. Sequenced by immunoSEQ multiplex PCR; TCRdb stores in-frame clones only, minus some. The sample consists of approximately 74,000 clones, roughly 64% of them appearing once. Trimming pared 2 bases from V and 8 bases from J, leaving 19 bases between. Germline CDR1 is MNHNS and CDR2 is SASEGT. This CDR3 spans 17 amino acids. The clonotype comes from a man aged 30 to 39 in good health and CMV-seropositive. Sequenced input: PBMCs. The J gene is TRBJ1-6, the V gene TRBV6-1, with D tentatively TRBD1 (5 bases). The CDR3 loop is CASSEPSSGGNYSPLHF. For the CDR3, the DNA is TGTGCCAGCAGTGAACCCTCATCGGGGGGGAATTATTCACCCCTCCACTTT.